The T cell receptor beta chain under discussion was sequenced for a study of T cells in localized non-small cell lung cancer. Study findings and constraints: Among the top 100 tumor clones, a median approximately 55 appeared in adjacent lung. Heterogeneity remains possible, as sequencing covered one tumor region only. Uninvolved nearby lung showed the greatest T cell clonality, exceeding that found in tumor.

V lost 5 bases, J lost 5 bases, and 6 bases lay in between. This CDR3 spans 12 amino acids. Germline lookup yields CDR1 MNHEY and CDR2 SMNVEV (reference sequence). This clone was seen a few times. Its antigen is undetermined. Clones were read by immunoSEQ multiplex PCR, and TCRdb kept only the in-frame ones, dropping some. Of 25,000 to 35,000 clones in the sample, about 88% were seen once. Sequenced material: peripheral blood, taken before any cancer treatment. The source is a woman between 35 and 75 years old with stage I lung adenocarcinoma. The V and J genes are TRBV27 and TRBJ2-2, with no clear D. The CDR3 loop reads CASSPHTGELFF. CDR3 nucleotide sequence: TGTGCCAGCAGTCCCCATACCGGGGAGCTGTTTTTT.